These 30 T cell receptor beta chains came from one sample sequenced in a study of PD-1 blockade in classical Hodgkin lymphoma. Repertoires were generated with immunoSEQ multiplex PCR, while TCRdb's copy carries only in-frame clones and drops some. Seen here are fewer than 15,000 clones, about 88% observed once, and the top ten hold about 39%. In every patient, relapse followed autologous stem cell transplantation, while exposure to brentuximab vedotin differed. Specimen: peripheral blood mononuclear cells (PBMCs), collected at baseline. The receptors originated from a human donor with classical Hodgkin lymphoma.

The V gene is TRBV5-1, the J gene TRBJ2-7, with a tentative D call TRBD2 (5 bases). The CDR3 is 12 residues long. V lost 3 bases, J lost 3 bases, and 7 bases lay in between. From germline, CDR1 is SGHRS and CDR2 YFSETQ. The CDR3 is CASSSGVYEQYF. CDR3 coding DNA: TGCGCCAGCAGCTCCGGGGTCTACGAGCAGTACTTC.

In the case of this clone: The limits of the CDR3 on the DNA are not certain, so only TCRdb's listed CDR3 is given. This chain links TRBV29-1 with TRBJ1-1; TRBD1, the table's D call, lacks a check against the DNA. From germline, CDR1 is SQVTM and CDR2 ANQGSEA. From its first to its last residue, the CDR3 has 13 amino acids. CDR3 region: CSVSGVLNTEAFF.

The chain has TRBV7-9 and TRBJ1-2, with 7 bases identical to TRBD1. Trimming took 1 base from V and 9 from J; bases not matched to a gene: 5. The germline CDR1 and CDR2 sequences are SEHNR and FQNEAQ (reference sequence). The CDR3 length is 13 residues. The CDR3 protein is CASSLETGDSYTF. The CDR3 bases are TGTGCCAGCAGCTTAGAAACAGGGGATAGCTACACCTTC.

The V call is TRBV29-1, the J call TRBJ2-4, with TRBD1 matching 8 bases. This CDR3 has 13 amino acids. Looked up from germline, CDR1 is SQVTM and CDR2 is ANQGSEA. The V gene end was trimmed by 7 bases and the J gene end by 3 bases; junction bases not matched to a gene: 5. The CDR3 bases are TGCAGCGCCGCCGACAGGGGCAAAAACATTCAGTACTTC. Encoded protein: CSAADRGKNIQYF.

The genes are TRBV28 and TRBJ2-1; 7 nucleotides line up with TRBD1. The V segment lost 5 bases and the J segment 11 bases; nucleotides outside the gene matches: 6. The CDR3 runs to 12 residues. Germline V lookup: CDR1 MDHEN, CDR2 SYDVKM. The CDR3 DNA sequence: TGTGCCAGCAGTACCTCGGACAGGCAGCAGTTCTTC. As protein: CASSTSDRQQFF.

The sample holds one count of this clone. This chain uses TRBV30 with TRBJ1-2, with 8 bases lining up with TRBD1. CDR1 GTSNPN and CDR2 SVGIG come from the germline V gene (reference sequence). The CDR3 runs to 13 residues. V lost 5 bases, J lost 3 bases, and 5 bases stayed unmatched. CDR3 coding DNA: TGTGCCTGGGATGACAGGGGATACTATGGCTACACCTTC. The encoded protein is CAWDDRGYYGYTF.

The chain employs TRBV4-1 and TRBJ2-1, with 15 bases fitting TRBD2. With V trimmed by 2 bases and J by 14 bases, 13 bases remained unmatched. Germline CDR1 reads MGHRA; CDR2 reads YSYEKL. The CDR3 is 17 amino acids. CDR3 region: CASSQPTNPGLAGGEFF. In DNA, the CDR3 is TGCGCCAGCAGCCAACCAACTAACCCGGGACTAGCGGGGGGCGAGTTCTTC.

The rearrangement uses TRBV5-1 and TRBJ2-7, with TRBD1 identical over 9 bases. The germline V gene has CDR1 SGHRS and CDR2 YFSETQ. CDR3 size: 16 residues. The V gene end was trimmed by 1 base and the J gene end by 7 bases; junction bases not matched to a gene: 12. The CDR3 DNA follows: TGCGCCAGCAGCTTGAGGCCGGGACAGGGAGGGATAGAGCAGTACTTC. Protein: CASSLRPGQGGIEQYF.

This clone was seen just once. The CDR3 nucleotides read TGTGCCAGCAGTGGGGGACAGGGGCAGTATGGCTACACCTTC. Amino acids: CASSGGQGQYGYTF. V is TRBV6-5 and J is TRBJ1-2; TRBD1 agrees at 10 bases. The CDR3 totals 14 residues. CDR1 is MNHEY, CDR2 SVGAGI, per germline. Trimming removed 5 bases from V and 5 bases from J; junction bases left unmatched: 5.

The CDR3: CASSLVSSREQFF. Here the CDR3 DNA reads TGTGCCAGCAGCTTAGTCTCATCCAGGGAGCAGTTCTTC. This chain connects TRBV11-2 to TRBJ2-1; D gene unclear. Germline lookup yields CDR1 SGHAT and CDR2 FQNNGV. V lost 1 base and J lost 10, with 11 bases in between. This CDR3 contains 13 residues.

CDR3 sequence (DNA): TGTGCCAGCAGCGTAGAAGGCCTCTCGAGAGGTTCACCCCTCCACTTT. Amino acid sequence: CASSVEGLSRGSPLHF. This chain connects TRBV9 to TRBJ1-6, with unresolved D. CDR1 and CDR2 (germline): SGDLS, YYNGEE. CDR3 size: 16 residues. V lost 0 bases and J lost 9, with 16 bases in between.

The gene calls are TRBV7-9 and TRBJ1-1; unclear D gene. Germline-derived CDR1 and CDR2 are SEHNR and FQNEAQ (reference sequence). The CDR3 loop spans 15 amino acids. Trimming left V 5 bases short and J 4 bases short, with 17 bases between. CDR3 amino acids: CASSPRTGEVTEAFF. The CDR3 nucleotides read TGTGCCAGCAGCCCCCGGACCGGAGAGGTCACTGAAGCTTTCTTT.

The CDR3 DNA follows: TGTGCCAGCAGTTTTGGGCCAGGGCAGTACTTC. Amino acids: CASSFGPGQYF. J is TRBJ2-7 and V is TRBV25-1; D gene unclear. Deletions cut 5 bases from V and 9 bases from J, with 11 bases between. This CDR3 has 11 residues. Germline V gene lookup returns CDR1 MGHDK and CDR2 SYGVNS.

The chain uses TRBV30 and TRBJ1-2; D ambiguous. Per germline, CDR1 GTSNPN and CDR2 SVGIG (reference sequence). This CDR3 spans 15 amino acids. The germline V and J ends were trimmed by 2 bases and 5 bases, with 18 bases remaining between them. CDR3: CAWSSMISWWYGYTF. DNA of the CDR3: TGTGCCTGGAGTTCAATGATCTCCTGGTGGTATGGCTACACCTTC.

This clone was observed a single time. This chain joins TRBV7-6 and TRBJ2-2; 7 bases fit TRBD1. The CDR3 extends over 12 amino acids. The germline CDR1 and CDR2 sequences are SGHVS and FNYEAQ. Trimming removed 10 bases from V and 5 bases from J; junction bases left unmatched: 4. The CDR3 DNA is TGTGCCACCCGACAGGGTACCGGGGAGCTGTTTTTT. Residues: CATRQGTGELFF. Supplemented by reference TRBV7-6 and TRBJ2-2, the full variable domain reads GAGVSQSPRYKVTKRGQDVALRCDPISGHVSLYWYRQALGQGPEFLTYFNYEAQQDKSGLPNDRFSAERPEGSISTLTIQRTEQRDSAMYRCATRQGTGELFFGEGSRLTVL.

This rearrangement joins TRBV2 to TRBJ2-7, with 7 bases that match TRBD2. J lost 3 bases, V lost 1 base, and 6 bases had no gene match. The CDR3 has 15 residues. The germline gives CDR1 SNHLY, CDR2 FYNNEI. This CDR3 is CASSEVVAGRYEQYF. Written as DNA, the CDR3 is TGTGCCAGCAGTGAAGTGGTAGCGGGCCGCTACGAGCAGTACTTC.

The chain joins TRBV5-1 to TRBJ1-4; maybe TRBD1 (6 bases). The CDR3 is 15 amino acids. Germline-derived CDR1 and CDR2 are SGHRS and YFSETQ. V was trimmed by 4 bases and J by 3 bases, leaving 13 bases between them. CDR3 amino acids: CASSQWTASNEKLFF. CDR3 in DNA: TGCGCCAGCAGCCAATGGACAGCGTCTAATGAAAAACTGTTTTTT.

V and J are TRBV6-1 and TRBJ1-1, with D possibly being TRBD1 (5 bases). The V end lost 2 bases, the J end lost 3 bases, and 10 bases lay between the germline ends. CDR1 is MNHNS and CDR2 is SASEGT in the germline V gene. The CDR3 spans 14 residues. CDR3: CASSEQGWDTEAFF. CDR3 in DNA: TGTGCCAGCAGTGAACAGGGTTGGGACACTGAAGCTTTCTTT.

The J gene is TRBJ1-1, the V gene TRBV7-8; 7 bases fit TRBD1. Germline V gene data show CDR1 as SGHVS and CDR2 as FQNEAQ. The CDR3 sequence is 11 residues long. V lost 5 bases to trimming and J lost 13 bases; unmatched junction nucleotides: 7. CDR3 sequence reads: CASSAGQLGFF. The CDR3 DNA is TGTGCCAGCAGCGCGGGACAGTTGGGTTTCTTT.

J is TRBJ2-7 and V is TRBV11-2; 12 positions match TRBD1. Germline CDR1 is SGHAT and CDR2 is FQNNGV. The CDR3 loop spans 15 amino acids. Trimming removed 0 bases from V and 9 bases from J; junction bases left unmatched: 6. CDR3: CASSLEGTGGTGQYF. CDR3 sequence (DNA): TGTGCCAGCAGCTTAGAAGGGACAGGGGGCACTGGGCAGTACTTC.

The chain combines TRBV5-1 with TRBJ1-6, with a tentative D call TRBD1 (5 bases). V lost 0 bases, J lost 7 bases, and 8 bases lay in between. The germline gives CDR1 SGHRS, CDR2 YFSETQ. This CDR3 contains 14 residues. The CDR3 DNA reads as TGCGCCAGCAGCTTGGGACAGCTAAATTCACCCCTCCACTTT. Its translation is CASSLGQLNSPLHF.

This chain uses TRBV5-1 with TRBJ1-3; D is unclear. Trimming cost V 4 bases and J 0 bases, with 11 bases left between them. The CDR3 is 15 residues long. Germline V lookup: CDR1 SGHRS, CDR2 YFSETQ. The CDR3 is CASSGGLTSGNTIYF. The CDR3, as DNA: TGCGCCAGCAGCGGAGGACTGACCTCTGGAAACACCATATATTTT. Full variable domain (remainder filled in from reference TRBV5-1 and TRBJ1-3): KAGVTQTPRYLIKTRGQQVTLSCSPISGHRSVSWYQQTPGQGLQFLFEYFSETQRNKGNFPGRFSGRQFSNSRSEMNVSTLELGDSALYLCASSGGLTSGNTIYFGEGSWLTVV.

This clone was detected only once. The chain uses TRBV6-6 and TRBJ2-7, with no clear D. Between the trimmed V and J ends, which lost 9 bases and 0 bases, there was a span of 15 bases. This CDR3 has 14 residues. From germline, CDR1 is MNHNY and CDR2 SVGAGI (reference sequence). The CDR3 sequence is CASGEPVGSYEQYF. Here the CDR3 DNA reads TGTGCCAGTGGCGAGCCGGTTGGCTCCTACGAGCAGTACTTC.

The chain has TRBV11-1 and TRBJ1-6, with 7 nucleotides matching TRBD1. Trimming removed 4 bases from V and 11 bases from J; junction bases left unmatched: 11. This CDR3 has 15 amino acids. Germline assignment: CDR1 SGHAT and CDR2 FQDESV (reference sequence). The CDR3: CASSSLQGTTAPLHF. CDR3 nucleotides: TGTGCCAGCAGCTCACTACAGGGGACCACGGCACCCCTCCACTTT.

This clone was recorded once. The gene calls are TRBV6-5 and TRBJ1-1, with 7 bases identical to TRBD1. Trimming at V came to 0 bases and at J to 6 bases, leaving 1 base not matched to a gene. CDR1 and CDR2 (germline): MNHEY, SVGAGI. The CDR3 loop spans 13 amino acids. As DNA, the CDR3 is TGTGCCAGCAGTTACTCAGGGGGCTCTGAAGCTTTCTTT. Protein sequence: CASSYSGGSEAFF.

V gene TRBV28 combines with J gene TRBJ2-1, with D tentatively TRBD1 (5 bases). Trimming removed 7 bases from V and 8 bases from J, with 18 bases in between. The length of the CDR3 is 14 residues. Germline V lookup: CDR1 MDHEN, CDR2 SYDVKM. This CDR3 reads CASTSWGTQDEQFF. Here the CDR3 DNA reads TGTGCCAGCACTTCCTGGGGTACACAGGATGAGCAGTTCTTC.

The chain uses TRBV2 and TRBJ1-5, with 7 bases identical to TRBD1. The CDR3 contains 14 residues. The germline CDR1 and CDR2 sequences are SNHLY and FYNNEI. V lost 6 bases and J lost 3; bases outside the gene matches: 5. CDR3: CASSVDRTNQPQHF. The CDR3 DNA is TGTGCCAGCAGCGTGGACAGGACCAATCAGCCCCAGCATTTT.

J is TRBJ2-5 and V is TRBV4-2; D uncertain. V was pared by 2 bases and J by 4 bases, with 14 bases between. CDR1 is LGHNA, CDR2 YNFKEQ, per germline. The CDR3 extends over 15 amino acids. CDR3 sequence (DNA): TGTGCCAGCAGCCAACCGGGTGCAGCGTCAGAGACCCAGTACTTC. As protein: CASSQPGAASETQYF.

The rearrangement joins TRBV9 to TRBJ2-2; D unresolved. The CDR3 has 16 residues. Trimming shortened V by 0 bases and J by 1 base, and 10 bases separated the two germline ends. Per germline, CDR1 SGDLS and CDR2 YYNGEE. As DNA, the CDR3 is TGTGCCAGCAGCGTAGGTACGGTGAGGAACACCGGGGAGCTGTTTTTT. It translates to CASSVGTVRNTGELFF. The variable domain in full, with the rest retrieved from reference TRBV9 and TRBJ2-2, is DSGVTQTPKHLITATGQRVTLRCSPRSGDLSVYWYQQSLDQGLQFLIQYYNGEERAKGNILERFSAQQFPDLHSELNLSSLELGDSALYFCASSVGTVRNTGELFFGEGSRLTVL.

CDR3 region: CARSGRGGLLRDTGELFF. The CDR3 DNA reads as TGTGCCAGAAGCGGGCGGGGGGGCCTTTTAAGGGACACCGGGGAGCTGTTTTTT. The rearrangement uses TRBV7-5 and TRBJ2-2; the DNA was not compared with TRBD2, the D call given in the table. TRBV7-5 is given as a pseudogene. CDR3 length: 18 residues.